Listed below are T cell receptor beta chains from one sample, sequenced in a study of HIV-infected patients and healthy controls. Each CDR3 protein gets one entry after TCRdb re-called the 5' RACE reads with MiXCR. Of around 20,000 distinct CDR3 sequences listed, approximately 7.7% are singletons. Sequenced here: blood, sampled during antiretroviral therapy. Receptors were obtained from an adult with HIV infection. The CDR3 runs from the conserved cysteine through the conserved F or W. D genes are given only for firm matches. Size values are once, few and many counts, or a class for expanded clones, and some rows have none.

CDR3aa,CDR3nt,v_gene,d_gene,abundance,j_gene
CASSYWGQSNYGYTF,TGTGCCAGCAGTTATTGGGGACAGTCTAACTATGGCTACACCTTC,TRBV6-5,TRBD1,-,TRBJ1-2
CSVEAGTRNSYEQYF,TGCAGCGTTGAAGCCGGGACAAGAAACTCCTACGAGCAGTACTTC,TRBV29-1,-,many,TRBJ2-7
CASSEDRAGANVLTF,TGTGCCAGCAGTGAAGACAGGGCTGGGGCCAACGTCCTGACTTTC,TRBV25-1,TRBD1,few,TRBJ2-6
CASSLVRGAAYEQYF,TGTGCCAGCAGCTTAGTCAGGGGGGCAGCCTACGAGCAGTACTTC,TRBV7-8,-,-,TRBJ2-7
CASSLFLAGGYNEQFF,TGTGCTAGCAGCTTGTTCCTAGCGGGAGGGTACAATGAGCAGTTCTTC,TRBV7-7,TRBD2,-,TRBJ2-1
CAWRRTSGGLNEQFF,TGTGCCTGGAGACGGACTAGCGGGGGGCTTAATGAGCAGTTCTTC,TRBV30,TRBD2,many,TRBJ2-1
CAWGPGQNYEQYF,TGTGCCTGGGGACCGGGACAGAACTACGAGCAGTACTTC,TRBV30,TRBD1,many,TRBJ2-7
CASSQTGLVQPQHF,TGTGCCAGCAGCCAGACAGGGCTGGTACAGCCCCAGCATTTT,TRBV5-6,TRBD1,-,TRBJ1-5
CSVVGRRSMNTEAFF,TGCAGCGTTGTAGGGAGAAGATCTATGAACACTGAAGCTTTCTTT,TRBV29-1,-,many,TRBJ1-1
CASSLADREVQPQHF,TGTGCCAGCAGCCTAGCTGACAGGGAGGTTCAGCCCCAGCATTTT,TRBV12-3/TRBV12-4,TRBD1,many,TRBJ1-5